This TCR beta chain was identified in a study of cytomegalovirus exposure and HLA in healthy donors. In germline, CDR1 is GTSNPN, CDR2 SVGIG (reference sequence). V trimming: 5 bases; J trimming: 5 bases; junction bases outside the gene matches: 21. This CDR3 comprises 18 residues. 60 Vbeta and 13 Jbeta primers were used in PCR. Clones were read by immunoSEQ multiplex PCR, and TCRdb kept only the in-frame ones, dropping some. Among about 76,000 clones, 73% were seen once, and the ten largest hold about 16%. General study results and limits: Follow-up analysis later connected one missense variant in DCLRE1C with trimming of TCR beta V- and J-genes.

Comments on this clone: The target antigen is unknown.

The specimen was PBMCs. The clonotype originates from a woman aged 35 to 49 in good health and CMV-seropositive. The rearrangement links TRBV30 to TRBJ1-5, with 7 bases that match TRBD1. The DNA for the CDR3 is TGTGCCTGGGCCGGGAGGGGCCAGTTTCAGGGGGTGGATCAGCCCCAGCATTTT. This codes for CAWAGRGQFQGVDQPQHF.